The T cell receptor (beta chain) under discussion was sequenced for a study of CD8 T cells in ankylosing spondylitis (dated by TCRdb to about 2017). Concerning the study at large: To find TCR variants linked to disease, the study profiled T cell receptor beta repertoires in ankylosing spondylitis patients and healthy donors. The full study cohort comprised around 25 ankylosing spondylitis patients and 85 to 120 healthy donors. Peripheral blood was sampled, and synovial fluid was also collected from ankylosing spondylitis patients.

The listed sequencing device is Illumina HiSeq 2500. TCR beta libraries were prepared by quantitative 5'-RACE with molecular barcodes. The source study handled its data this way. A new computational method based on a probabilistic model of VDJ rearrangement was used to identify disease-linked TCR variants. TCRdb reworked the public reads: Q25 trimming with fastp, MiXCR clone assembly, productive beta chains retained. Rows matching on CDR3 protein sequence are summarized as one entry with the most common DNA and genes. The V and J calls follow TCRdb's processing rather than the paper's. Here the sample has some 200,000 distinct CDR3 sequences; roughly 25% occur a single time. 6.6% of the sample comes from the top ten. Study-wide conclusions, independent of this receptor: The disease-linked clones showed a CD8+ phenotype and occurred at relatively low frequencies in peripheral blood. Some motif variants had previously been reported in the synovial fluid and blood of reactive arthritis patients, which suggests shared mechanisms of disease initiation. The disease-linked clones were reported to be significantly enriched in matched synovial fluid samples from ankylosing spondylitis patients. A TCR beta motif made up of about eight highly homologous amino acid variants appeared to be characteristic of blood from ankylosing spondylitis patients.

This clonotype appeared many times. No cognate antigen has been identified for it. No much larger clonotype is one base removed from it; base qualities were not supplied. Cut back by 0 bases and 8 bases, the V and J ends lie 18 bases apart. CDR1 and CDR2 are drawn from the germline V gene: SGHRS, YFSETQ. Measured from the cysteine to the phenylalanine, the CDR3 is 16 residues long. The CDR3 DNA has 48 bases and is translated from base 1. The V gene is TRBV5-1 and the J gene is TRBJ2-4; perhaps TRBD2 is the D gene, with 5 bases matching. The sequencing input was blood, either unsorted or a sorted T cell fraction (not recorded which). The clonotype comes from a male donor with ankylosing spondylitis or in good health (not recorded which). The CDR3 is CASSLGSTNNGDIQYF. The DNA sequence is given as TGCGCCAGCAGCTTGGGTTCCACCAACAACGGGGACATTCAGTACTTC.